This is a list of T cell receptor beta chains from one sample in a study of blood T cell repertoires in COVID-19. TCRdb keeps only in-frame clones here, not all; method: immunoSEQ multiplex PCR. The table includes tens of thousands of clones, roughly 81% detected once. The specimen sequenced was peripheral blood. The receptor source for this set is a man in his 60s with COVID-19, enrolled during active disease. CDR3s include the opening cysteine and the closing phenylalanine or tryptophan. Each record gives: J gene, V gene, clone size, D gene, CDR3 protein, CDR3 DNA. The D gene is left open where the match is weak. Clone size is shown for a subset of rows, as once, few, many or a class of expanded clone.

TRBJ1-3 TRBV15 NA NA CATSSGFGRGTGNTIYF TGTGCCACCAGCAGCGGATTCGGCCGGGGAACTGGAAACACCATATATTTT
TRBJ1-1 TRBV12-5 NA NA CASGSTFGGGNTEAFF TGTGCTAGTGGATCCACATTCGGGGGTGGTAACACTGAAGCTTTCTTT
TRBJ2-7 TRBV6-5 NA TRBD1 CASRGQGYDEQYF TGTGCCAGCAGAGGACAGGGTTACGACGAGCAGTACTTC
TRBJ1-4 TRBV28 NA NA CASSGGTRGIEKLFF TGTGCCAGCAGTGGAGGGACCCGGGGTATTGAAAAACTGTTTTTT
TRBJ2-1 TRBV10-1 NA NA CASSEVGRQDANEQFF TGCGCCAGCAGTGAGGTGGGCCGACAGGATGCCAATGAGCAGTTCTTC
TRBJ2-1 TRBV5-1 few TRBD2 CASSLGGLAGKWALDEQFF TGCGCCAGCAGCTTGGGGGGACTAGCGGGAAAATGGGCCTTAGATGAGCAGTTCTTC
TRBJ1-2 TRBV24-1 NA NA CATSGSLGGYTF TGTGCCACCAGTGGATCCCTGGGCGGCTACACCTTC
TRBJ2-3 TRBV24-1 NA NA CATSDSLDTQYF TGTGCCACCAGTGATTCCCTCGATACGCAGTATTTT
TRBJ1-1 TRBV6-1 once NA CASSVNHRGANTEAFF TGTGCCAGCAGTGTTAATCATCGAGGTGCGAACACTGAAGCTTTCTTT
TRBJ2-5 TRBV19 NA NA CASSMSNTETQYF TGTGCCAGTAGTATGAGTAATACAGAGACCCAGTACTTC
TRBJ1-2 TRBV12-5 NA TRBD1 CASGFRDRERYGYTF TGTGCTAGTGGTTTCCGGGACAGGGAACGGTATGGCTACACCTTC
TRBJ2-7 TRBV20-1 few NA CSARSGHEQYF TGCAGTGCTAGATCTGGCCACGAGCAGTACTTC
TRBJ2-7 TRBV3-1/TRBV3-2 NA TRBD2 CASSQELAGGVDSYEQYF TGTGCCAGCAGCCAAGAGCTAGCGGGGGGCGTTGACTCCTACGAGCAGTACTTC
TRBJ2-4 TRBV30 NA TRBD1 CAWNHDFRGPKNIQYF TGTGCCTGGAATCACGATTTCAGGGGGCCGAAAAACATTCAGTACTTC
TRBJ2-5 TRBV7-6 once TRBD2 CASSSRVAGARETQYF TGTGCCAGCAGCTCTAGGGTAGCGGGAGCTCGGGAGACCCAGTACTTC
TRBJ1-2 TRBV6-5 NA NA CASSWTRGGGYGYTF TGTGCCAGCTCTTGGACTCGCGGGGGGGGCTATGGCTACACCTTC
TRBJ1-2 TRBV11-2 once NA CASSLASPRKGQGYGYTF TGTGCCAGCAGCTTAGCTTCCCCCCGAAAGGGGCAGGGCTATGGCTACACCTTC
TRBJ2-5 TRBV2 NA TRBD2 CASRRASGEETQYF TGTGCCAGCAGGAGGGCTAGCGGCGAAGAGACCCAGTACTTC
TRBJ2-7 TRBV10-1 NA TRBD1 CASSEGGQGAYEQYF TGCGCCAGCAGTGAGGGGGGACAGGGGGCCTACGAGCAGTACTTC
TRBJ2-2 TRBV10-1 NA TRBD1 CASSDADRPGELFF TGCGCCAGCAGTGACGCGGACAGGCCCGGGGAGCTGTTTTTT
TRBJ2-1 TRBV19 once TRBD1 CASSTGDSSGNEQFF TGTGCCAGTAGTACCGGGGACAGTAGTGGGAATGAGCAGTTCTTC
TRBJ2-7 TRBV6-6 NA TRBD1 CASSPQGSLSYEQYF TGTGCCAGCAGCCCACAGGGGTCCCTCTCCTACGAGCAGTACTTC
TRBJ2-7 TRBV24-1 NA TRBD1 CATSPRGLREQYF TGTGCCACCAGTCCCAGGGGGTTACGGGAGCAGTACTTC
TRBJ1-5 TRBV28 few NA CASSLPGDGQPQHF TGTGCCAGCAGTCTCCCGGGGGATGGTCAGCCCCAGCATTTT
TRBJ2-1 TRBV5-1 NA TRBD2 CASSSGAGGPNEQFF TGCGCCAGCAGCTCAGGGGCGGGAGGGCCCAATGAGCAGTTCTTC
TRBJ1-1 TRBV7-9 NA NA CASRGLANTEAFF TGTGCCAGCAGGGGCCTGGCAAACACTGAAGCTTTCTTT
TRBJ1-4 TRBV15 NA NA CATSAGGQKKLFF TGTGCCACCAGCGCAGGTGGGCAGAAAAAACTGTTTTTT
TRBJ2-5 TRBV3-1/TRBV3-2 NA TRBD2 CASSLGRASGGRETQYF TGTGCCAGCAGCCTAGGTCGGGCTAGCGGCGGGCGAGAGACCCAGTACTTC
TRBJ2-1 TRBV11-2 NA NA CASSPLAGPYNEQFF TGTGCCAGCAGCCCGTTGGCGGGACCGTACAATGAGCAGTTCTTC
TRBJ1-5 TRBV9 NA NA CASSVGDSNQPQHF TGTGCCAGCAGCGTAGGAGATAGCAATCAGCCCCAGCATTTT
TRBJ2-7 TRBV13 NA TRBD1 CASSLGARDSSYEQYF TGTGCCAGCAGCTTAGGGGCCCGGGACAGCTCCTACGAGCAGTACTTC
TRBJ1-3 TRBV3-1/TRBV3-2 NA NA CASSQRFGNTIYF TGTGCCAGCAGCCAGCGCTTTGGAAACACCATATATTTT
TRBJ2-1 TRBV9 NA NA CASSPQGVEQFF TGTGCCAGCAGCCCCCAGGGCGTGGAGCAGTTCTTC
TRBJ2-7 TRBV5-1 NA NA CASSLGGFEDEQYF TGCGCCAGCAGCTTGGGTGGGTTTGAGGACGAGCAGTACTTC
TRBJ1-1 TRBV19 NA TRBD1 CASSITGENTEAFF TGTGCCAGTAGTATAACAGGGGAGAACACTGAAGCTTTCTTT
TRBJ2-7 TRBV6-5 NA TRBD1 CASSYSPGGGYEQYF TGTGCCAGCAGTTACTCGCCAGGGGGCGGCTACGAGCAGTACTTC
TRBJ1-5 TRBV6-2/TRBV6-3 once NA CASSYSSRGGNQPQHF TGTGCCAGCAGTTACTCGAGTAGGGGCGGCAATCAGCCCCAGCATTTT
TRBJ1-4 TRBV5-4 once NA CASSLVKGGNEKLFF TGTGCCAGCAGCTTGGTGAAGGGAGGGAATGAAAAACTGTTTTTT
TRBJ1-1 TRBV2 NA NA CASKGGGNTEAFF TGTGCCAGCAAGGGGGGGGGAAACACTGAAGCTTTCTTT
TRBJ1-2 TRBV30 NA NA CAWSKRGGYTF TGTGCCTGGAGTAAAAGGGGTGGCTACACCTTC
TRBJ2-7 TRBV7-2 few TRBD1 CASSLDRSLYEQYF TGTGCCAGCAGCCTGGACAGGTCCCTCTACGAGCAGTACTTC
TRBJ2-1 TRBV6-5 few TRBD2 CASSYSSGSGRGQFF TGTGCCAGCAGTTACTCGAGCGGGAGCGGGAGAGGGCAGTTCTTC
TRBJ2-1 TRBV7-3 NA TRBD2 CASSLGLAVNEQFF TGTGCCAGCAGCTTGGGACTAGCAGTCAATGAGCAGTTCTTC
TRBJ2-2 TRBV10-2 NA NA CASSPRAPGELFF TGCGCCAGCAGTCCGAGGGCCCCCGGGGAGCTGTTTTTT
TRBJ1-3 TRBV30 NA NA CAWSAGNTIYF TGTGCCTGGAGCGCTGGAAACACCATATATTTT
TRBJ1-1 TRBV5-6 NA NA CASSLAIGEAFF TGTGCCAGCAGCCTAGCGATTGGTGAAGCTTTCTTT
TRBJ2-2 TRBV6-5 NA NA CASSFSRRNTGELFF TGTGCCAGCAGTTTTTCCAGAAGGAACACCGGGGAGCTGTTTTTT
TRBJ1-5 TRBV27 few NA CASRPRGTGNQPQHF TGTGCCAGCAGGCCTAGGGGGACGGGCAATCAGCCCCAGCATTTT
TRBJ1-6 TRBV6-5 NA NA CASRGGYNSPLHF TGTGCCAGCAGGGGAGGGTATAATTCACCCCTCCACTTT
TRBJ1-5 TRBV2 NA NA CASRETASNQPQHF TGTGCCAGCAGGGAGACAGCTTCCAATCAGCCCCAGCATTTT
TRBJ1-4 TRBV2 NA NA CASSEGRVDEKLFF TGTGCCAGCAGTGAAGGTAGAGTCGATGAAAAACTGTTTTTT
TRBJ2-2 TRBV7-3 NA TRBD2 CASSLRLAGGITGELFF TGTGCCAGCAGCTTAAGACTAGCGGGAGGTATCACCGGGGAGCTGTTTTTT
TRBJ1-5 TRBV7-2 NA NA CASSLVGGEQPQHF TGTGCCAGCAGCTTAGTAGGGGGGGAACAGCCCCAGCATTTT
TRBJ1-1 TRBV6-5 NA NA CASSRTISAGTEAFF TGTGCCAGCAGTCGGACAATATCGGCCGGAACTGAAGCTTTCTTT
TRBJ1-1 TRBV9 once TRBD1 CASSLGTGEDTEAFF TGTGCCAGCAGCCTAGGGACAGGGGAGGACACTGAAGCTTTCTTT
TRBJ1-4 TRBV14 NA NA CASSRGRKLFF TGTGCCAGCAGCCGGGGGCGAAAACTGTTTTTT